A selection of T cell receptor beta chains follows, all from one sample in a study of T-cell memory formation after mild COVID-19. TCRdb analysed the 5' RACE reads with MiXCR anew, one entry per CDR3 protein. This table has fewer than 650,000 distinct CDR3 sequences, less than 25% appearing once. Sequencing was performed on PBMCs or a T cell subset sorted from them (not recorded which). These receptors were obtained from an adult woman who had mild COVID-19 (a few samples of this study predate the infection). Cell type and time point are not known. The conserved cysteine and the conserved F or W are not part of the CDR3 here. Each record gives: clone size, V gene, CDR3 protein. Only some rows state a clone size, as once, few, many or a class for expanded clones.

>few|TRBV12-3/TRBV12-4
ASSGGTGGTDTQY
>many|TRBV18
ASSPGRPSNQPQH
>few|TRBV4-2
ASSQATGVGYNEQF
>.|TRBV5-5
ASSFSRDSSYNEQF
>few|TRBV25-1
ASTPGLAEQF
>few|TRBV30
AWSYSGSATQY
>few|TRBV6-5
ASSYDRTNTEAF
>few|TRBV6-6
ASSYQGFTEAF
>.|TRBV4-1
ASSQPPDSNTGELF
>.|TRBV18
ASSRASGRDYEQY
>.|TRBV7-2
ASSLDPGGGYGYT
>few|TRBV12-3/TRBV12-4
ASTPDSYTGELF
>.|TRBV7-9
ASSSGTQGALLYTQY
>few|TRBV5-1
ASSLSGHQLTDTQY
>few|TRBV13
ASSPGQPFEGYT
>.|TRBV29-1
SVEREWDRVGEQY
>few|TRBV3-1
ASSQKRGVRETQY
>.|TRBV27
ASSAGHEAGVEQY
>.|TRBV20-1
SAIRGGSGSYNEQF
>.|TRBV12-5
ASGSLLGTGEQY
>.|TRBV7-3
ASSLIPSGGQETQY
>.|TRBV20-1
SAEKGQDNSYEQY
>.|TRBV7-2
ASSLISVAGRGQPQH
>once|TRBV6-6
ASSPRGVVGPTYEQY
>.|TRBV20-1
SAGELAGGYEQY
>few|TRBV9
ASSEPGRGTDTQY